This T cell receptor (beta chain) was recorded in a study of cytomegalovirus exposure and HLA in healthy donors. Germline CDR1 is MNHEY and CDR2 is SMNVEV (reference sequence). CDR3 length: 17 residues. The V gene lost 2 bases and the J gene lost 3 bases, with 19 bases spanning the gap. Whole-study findings and limits: Most TCR sequences were uncommon, yet certain public TCRs appeared in many donors. The study flagged around 160 TCR beta chains as cytomegalovirus-associated.

The approximately 130-subject validation cohort, separate from the roughly 700-subject first cohort, included the donors. TCRdb's copy holds only in-frame clones and misses some; the assay was immunoSEQ multiplex PCR. The sample shows approximately 80,000 clones, approximately 93% of them seen only once. To note about this clone: Antigen unknown.

J is TRBJ1-2 and V is TRBV27; maybe TRBD1 (5 bases). The sequencing input was PBMCs. The TCR sequence derives from a woman in her 30s in good health and CMV-seronegative. The CDR3: CASSLGPGLEPYYGYTF. In DNA form, the CDR3 reads TGTGCCAGCAGTTTAGGGCCAGGGCTTGAGCCCTACTATGGCTACACCTTC.